This is a list of T cell receptor beta chains from one sample in a study of blood T cell repertoires in COVID-19. Method: immunoSEQ multiplex PCR; TCRdb's copy keeps in-frame clones and lacks some. Seen here are about 270,000 clones, about 85% observed once, and the top ten hold over 4%. Input material: peripheral blood. Receptors were obtained from a man in his sixties who had recovered from COVID-19. CDR3s include the opening cysteine and the closing phenylalanine or tryptophan. D genes are given only for firm matches. Rows give clone size only sometimes, using once, few, many, or a class for an expanded clone.

d_call: TRBD1
v_call: TRBV5-4
j_call: TRBJ2-3
clone_size: NA
cdr3_aa: CASSAKDRGLDTQYF
cdr3_nt: TGTGCCAGCAGCGCAAAAGACAGGGGGCTCGATACGCAGTATTTT

d_call: NA
v_call: TRBV11-2
j_call: TRBJ2-3
clone_size: NA
cdr3_aa: CASSSRTAFADTQYF
cdr3_nt: TGTGCCAGCAGCTCTCGGACAGCCTTTGCAGATACGCAGTATTTT

d_call: NA
v_call: TRBV5-4
j_call: TRBJ2-1
clone_size: NA
cdr3_aa: CASSLGGFPYNEQFF
cdr3_nt: TGTGCCAGCAGCTTGGGAGGCTTCCCCTACAATGAGCAGTTCTTC

d_call: NA
v_call: TRBV5-4
j_call: TRBJ2-5
clone_size: NA
cdr3_aa: CASSLGASAWQETQYF
cdr3_nt: TGTGCCAGCAGCTTGGGGGCTAGCGCCTGGCAAGAGACCCAGTACTTC

d_call: NA
v_call: TRBV9
j_call: TRBJ2-7
clone_size: NA
cdr3_aa: CASSDQTTGQSYEQYF
cdr3_nt: TGTGCCAGCAGCGACCAGACGACTGGACAGTCCTACGAGCAGTACTTC

d_call: NA
v_call: TRBV11-2
j_call: TRBJ2-3
clone_size: NA
cdr3_aa: CASSLNSPDTQYF
cdr3_nt: TGTGCCAGCAGCTTAAATAGCCCAGATACGCAGTATTTT

d_call: NA
v_call: TRBV6-5
j_call: TRBJ1-1
clone_size: few
cdr3_aa: CASSYPGMKATEAFF
cdr3_nt: TGTGCCAGCAGTTACCCCGGGATGAAAGCCACTGAAGCTTTCTTT

d_call: NA
v_call: TRBV4-2
j_call: TRBJ2-2
clone_size: once
cdr3_aa: CASSQTSTGELFF
cdr3_nt: TGTGCCAGCAGCCAAACTAGCACCGGGGAGCTGTTTTTT

d_call: NA
v_call: TRBV5-1
j_call: TRBJ2-7
clone_size: NA
cdr3_aa: CASSFTTGIPSYEQYF
cdr3_nt: TGCGCCAGCAGTTTCACCACAGGGATCCCCTCCTACGAGCAGTACTTC

d_call: NA
v_call: TRBV14
j_call: TRBJ1-1
clone_size: NA
cdr3_aa: CASSQDAGSGQVPNTEAFF
cdr3_nt: TGTGCCAGCAGCCAAGATGCAGGCTCAGGGCAGGTCCCGAACACTGAAGCTTTCTTT

d_call: TRBD2
v_call: TRBV7-3
j_call: TRBJ2-1
clone_size: NA
cdr3_aa: CASSLGRTSSEQFF
cdr3_nt: TGTGCCAGCAGCTTAGGTCGGACTAGCAGTGAGCAGTTCTTC

d_call: NA
v_call: TRBV19
j_call: TRBJ1-2
clone_size: NA
cdr3_aa: CASSILRGAYYGYTF
cdr3_nt: TGTGCCAGTAGTATCCTTCGCGGAGCCTACTATGGCTACACCTTC

d_call: TRBD1
v_call: TRBV28
j_call: TRBJ1-6
clone_size: NA
cdr3_aa: CASSTQGGTPLHF
cdr3_nt: TGTGCCAGCAGCACACAGGGGGGTACACCCCTCCACTTT

d_call: NA
v_call: TRBV7-2
j_call: TRBJ1-1
clone_size: once
cdr3_aa: CASSLVSRGGTEAFF
cdr3_nt: TGTGCCAGCAGCTTAGTTTCGCGGGGGGGCACTGAAGCTTTCTTT

d_call: NA
v_call: TRBV7-6
j_call: TRBJ2-1
clone_size: NA
cdr3_aa: CASSSGVRTNEQFF
cdr3_nt: TGTGCCAGCAGCTCGGGGGTAAGGACCAATGAGCAGTTCTTC

d_call: TRBD1
v_call: TRBV5-1
j_call: TRBJ1-2
clone_size: NA
cdr3_aa: CASSPGTGIDGYTF
cdr3_nt: TGCGCCAGCAGCCCCGGGACAGGGATCGATGGCTACACCTTC